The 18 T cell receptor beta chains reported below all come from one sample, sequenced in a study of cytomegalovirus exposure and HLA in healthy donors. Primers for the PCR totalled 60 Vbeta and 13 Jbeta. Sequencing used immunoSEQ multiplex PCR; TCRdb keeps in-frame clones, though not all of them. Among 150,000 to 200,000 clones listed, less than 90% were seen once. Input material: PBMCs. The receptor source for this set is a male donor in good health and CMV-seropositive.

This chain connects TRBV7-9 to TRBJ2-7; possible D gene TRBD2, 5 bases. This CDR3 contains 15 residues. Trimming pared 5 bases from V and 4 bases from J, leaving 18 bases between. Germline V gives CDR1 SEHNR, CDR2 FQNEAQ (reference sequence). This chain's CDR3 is CASSPLVGEVYEQYF. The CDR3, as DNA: TGTGCCAGCAGCCCGTTGGTGGGAGAGGTTTACGAGCAGTACTTC.

Here the CDR3 DNA reads TGTGCCAGCAGTGAAGCACCGGGTGATCGGACCCTCCACTTT. This gives the protein CASSEAPGDRTLHF. The chain recombines TRBV6-1 with TRBJ1-6; D is uncertain. This CDR3 is 14 amino acids long. The V and J ends lost 0 bases and 14 bases respectively, with 14 bases between them. Germline V gene lookup returns CDR1 MNHNS and CDR2 SASEGT.

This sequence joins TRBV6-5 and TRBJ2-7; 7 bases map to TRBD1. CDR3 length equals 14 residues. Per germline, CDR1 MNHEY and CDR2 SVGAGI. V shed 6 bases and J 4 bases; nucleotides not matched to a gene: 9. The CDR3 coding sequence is TGTGCCAGCAGCCTAGGGACAGAGTTTTACGAGCAGTACTTC. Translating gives CASSLGTEFYEQYF.

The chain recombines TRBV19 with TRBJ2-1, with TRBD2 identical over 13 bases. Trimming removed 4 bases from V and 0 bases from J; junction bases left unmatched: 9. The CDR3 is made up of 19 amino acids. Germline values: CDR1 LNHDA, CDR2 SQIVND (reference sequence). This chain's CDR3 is CASSSGLAGAVSSYNEQFF. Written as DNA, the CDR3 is TGTGCCAGTAGTAGCGGACTAGCGGGAGCGGTTAGCTCCTACAATGAGCAGTTCTTC.

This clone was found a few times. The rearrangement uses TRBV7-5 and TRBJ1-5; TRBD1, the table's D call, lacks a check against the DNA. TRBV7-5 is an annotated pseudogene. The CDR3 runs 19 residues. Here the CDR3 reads CVRSLTRDRKTPRNQPQHF. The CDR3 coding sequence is TGTGTCAGAAGCCTAACTCGGGACAGAAAAACCCCTCGCAATCAGCCCCAGCATTTT.

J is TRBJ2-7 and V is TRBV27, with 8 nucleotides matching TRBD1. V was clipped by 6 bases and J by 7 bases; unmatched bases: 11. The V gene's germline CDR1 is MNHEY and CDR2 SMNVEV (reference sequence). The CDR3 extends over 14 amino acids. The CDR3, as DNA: TGTGCCAGCAGAACCGGGACAGGAAGGGGAGAGCAGTACTTC. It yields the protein CASRTGTGRGEQYF.

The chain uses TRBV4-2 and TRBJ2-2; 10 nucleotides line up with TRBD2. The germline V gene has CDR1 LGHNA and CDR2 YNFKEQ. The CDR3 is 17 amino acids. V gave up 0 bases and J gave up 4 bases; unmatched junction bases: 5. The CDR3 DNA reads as TGTGCCAGCAGCCAAGATTCGAGCGGGAGGGGCACCGGGGAGCTGTTTTTT. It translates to CASSQDSSGRGTGELFF.

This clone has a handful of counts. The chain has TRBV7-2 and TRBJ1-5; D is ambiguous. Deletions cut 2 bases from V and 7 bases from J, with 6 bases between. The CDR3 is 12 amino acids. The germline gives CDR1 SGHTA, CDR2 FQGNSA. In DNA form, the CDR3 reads TGTGCCAGCAGCTTAAACGGGCAGCCCCAGCATTTT. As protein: CASSLNGQPQHF. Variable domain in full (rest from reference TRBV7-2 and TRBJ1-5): GAGVSQSPSNKVTEKGKDVELRCDPISGHTALYWYRQSLGQGLEFLIYFQGNSAPDKSGLPSDRFSAERTGGSVSTLTIQRTQQEDSAVYLCASSLNGQPQHFGDGTRLSIL.

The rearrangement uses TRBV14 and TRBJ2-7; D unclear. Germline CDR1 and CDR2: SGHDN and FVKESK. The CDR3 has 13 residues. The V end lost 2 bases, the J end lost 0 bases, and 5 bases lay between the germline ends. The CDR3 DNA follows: TGTGCCAGCAGCCAACCTCTCTCCTACGAGCAGTACTTC. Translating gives CASSQPLSYEQYF.

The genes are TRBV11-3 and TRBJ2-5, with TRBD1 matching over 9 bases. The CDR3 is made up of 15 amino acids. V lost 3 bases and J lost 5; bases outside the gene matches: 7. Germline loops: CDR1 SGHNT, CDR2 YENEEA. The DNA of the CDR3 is TGTGCCAGCAGCTTCTACACAGGGGGCCGCGAGACCCAGTACTTC. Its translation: CASSFYTGGRETQYF.

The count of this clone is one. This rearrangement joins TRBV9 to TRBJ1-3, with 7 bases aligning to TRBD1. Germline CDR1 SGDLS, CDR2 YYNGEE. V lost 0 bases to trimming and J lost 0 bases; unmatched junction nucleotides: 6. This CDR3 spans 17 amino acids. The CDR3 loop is CASSVGAGGFSGNTIYF. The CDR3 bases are TGTGCCAGCAGCGTAGGGGCAGGGGGATTCTCTGGAAACACCATATATTTT.

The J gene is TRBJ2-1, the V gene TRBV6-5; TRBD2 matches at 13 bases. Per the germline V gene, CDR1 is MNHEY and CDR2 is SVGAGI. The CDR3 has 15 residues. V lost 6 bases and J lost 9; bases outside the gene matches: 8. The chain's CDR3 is CASSGLAGVRGEQFF. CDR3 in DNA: TGTGCCAGCAGCGGACTAGCGGGAGTGCGGGGTGAGCAGTTCTTC.

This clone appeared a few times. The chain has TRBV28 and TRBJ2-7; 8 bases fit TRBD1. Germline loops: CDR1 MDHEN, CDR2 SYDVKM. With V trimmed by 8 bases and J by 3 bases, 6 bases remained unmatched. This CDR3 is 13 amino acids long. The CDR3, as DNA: TGTGCCAGCCAGACAGGGGCTTTCTACGAGCAGTACTTC. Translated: CASQTGAFYEQYF.

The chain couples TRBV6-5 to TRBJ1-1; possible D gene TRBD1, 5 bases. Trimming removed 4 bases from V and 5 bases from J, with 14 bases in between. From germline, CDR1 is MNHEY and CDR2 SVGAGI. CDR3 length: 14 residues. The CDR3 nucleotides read TGTGCCAGCAGTTGGAGGAGGGGCAGGACTGAAGCTTTCTTT. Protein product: CASSWRRGRTEAFF.

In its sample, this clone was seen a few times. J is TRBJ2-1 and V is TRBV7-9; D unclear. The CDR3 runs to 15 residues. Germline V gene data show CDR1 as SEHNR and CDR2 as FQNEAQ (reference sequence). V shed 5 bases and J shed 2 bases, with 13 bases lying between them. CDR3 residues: CASSPMGRPYNEQFF. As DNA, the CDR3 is TGTGCCAGCAGCCCCATGGGCAGGCCCTACAATGAGCAGTTCTTC.

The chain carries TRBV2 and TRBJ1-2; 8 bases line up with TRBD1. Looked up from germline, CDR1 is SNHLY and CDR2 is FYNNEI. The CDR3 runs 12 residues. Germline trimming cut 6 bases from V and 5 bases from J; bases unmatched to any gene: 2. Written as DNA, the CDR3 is TGTGCCAGCAGGGGACAGGCGTATGGCTACACCTTC. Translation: CASRGQAYGYTF.

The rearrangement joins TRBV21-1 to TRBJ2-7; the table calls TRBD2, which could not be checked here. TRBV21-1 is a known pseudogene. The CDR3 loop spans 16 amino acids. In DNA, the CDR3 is TGTGCCAGCAGCAAAGCCCGGACTAGCGGCGCCTACGAGCAGTACTTC. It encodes CASSKARTSGAYEQYF.

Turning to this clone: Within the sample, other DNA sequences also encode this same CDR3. The CDR3 spells CASSLTGSGANVLTF. The CDR3 nucleotides read TGTGCCAGCAGCTTAACCGGGTCTGGGGCCAACGTCCTGACTTTC. The chain couples TRBV7-3 to TRBJ2-6; D is undetermined. The CDR3 consists of 15 residues. V gave up 0 bases and J gave up 1 base, with 4 bases separating them. Germline V lookup: CDR1 SGHTA, CDR2 FQGTGA.